This T cell receptor (beta chain) comes out of a study of early T cells in non-severe SARS-CoV-2 infection. This clonotype was detected many times. Germline V lookup: CDR1 SGHVS, CDR2 FQNEAQ. V lost 1 base to trimming and J lost 2 bases, with 10 bases between them. The CDR3 length is 15 residues. Tagging with unique molecular identifiers was applied to individual cDNA molecules. MiXCR, run by TCRdb on the 5' RACE reads, gives a single entry per CDR3 protein. Altogether some 64,000 distinct CDR3 sequences are present, more than 10% being singletons, with the ten largest covering under 2%. Input material: whole blood. This TCR was recovered from an adult who was a healthcare worker with PCR-confirmed SARS-CoV-2 infection or an uninfected control (not recorded which). The chain links TRBV7-8 to TRBJ2-3, with D possibly matching TRBD1 (6 bases). The CDR3 is CASSLVRGITDTQYF. In nucleotides, the CDR3 is TGTGCCAGCAGCTTAGTGAGGGGGATCACAGATACGCAGTATTTT.